Detailed here is one TCR beta chain. The sample is drawn from a study of blood T cell repertoires in COVID-19. Study-level background: Collection of acute and convalescent COVID-19 samples took place in the United States, Italy and Spain. T cells, B-cell-depleted T cells, or PBMCs provided the cDNA or gDNA that served as material.

The CDR3 totals 16 residues. Germline lookup yields CDR1 KGHSH and CDR2 LQKENI. V shed 0 bases and J shed 4 bases, with 15 bases lying between them. Original processing notes: Nucleated cell number was recorded as an estimate derived from reference gene primer amplification. Profiled with immunoSEQ multiplex PCR; TCRdb holds only in-frame clones, not every one. From that table come the V and J calls and clone size; the DNA was used to work out D and trimming. The sample gives about 97,000 clones, around 87% of which show up once; 20% is in the top ten. The V call is TRBV18, the J call TRBJ1-1; D might be TRBD1 (5 bases). Sample: peripheral blood. The receptor was isolated from a human donor in a cohort sampled during active COVID-19. The chain's CDR3 is CASSPPGRGPSTEAFF. The DNA of the CDR3 is TGTGCCAGCTCACCACCGGGGAGGGGACCCTCCACTGAAGCTTTCTTT.